This note documents a single TCR beta chain sequence. At least ten counts were recorded for this clonotype. The target of this receptor is not known. No base-level quality is on record; no much larger clone is a single base apart. The record originates from a study of blood T cells in healthy people across ages (dated by TCRdb to 2015 to 2017). Context from the whole study: In model experiments, template switching captured roughly one uniquely barcoded TCR beta cDNA molecule for every two T cells. Four age groups were formed from the donors: young (average 16 years), middle-aged (around 39), aged (around 68) and long-lived (about 75). Two additional independent replicas of 1 million unique cDNA reads from the same blood draw were analyzed for two donors (one aged 18 to 30 and one aged 80 or older). Age-related changes in TCR beta repertoire diversity were measured in the study by deep sequencing normalized with unique cDNA molecular identifiers. To avoid experimental bias, donors of different ages were randomly spread across the sequencing lanes. The paper's findings and limits, for the study overall: A strong correlation was found between observed TCR beta diversity and the percentage of naive T cells measured by flow cytometry. Compared with the aged group, the long-lived group had more naive CD4+ T cells, fewer expanded clones and increased TCR diversity, suggesting age selection. Estimates of total diversity from one million sequenced T cells were regarded as lower bounds and underestimates. Because donor CMV infection status was unknown, age-related changes in expanded clonotypes were potentially confounded. Observed TCR beta diversity per million T cells fell roughly linearly with age, and a significant reduction was already apparent by age about 43. Conclusive comparison of naive and antigen-experienced compartments was prevented by the profiling of bulk unsorted PBMCs.

The roughly 39 donors, aged about 6 to 95 years, were systemically healthy Caucasian individuals from Russia. Each donor gave 8 to 10 milliliters of peripheral blood, collected into EDTA-treated Vacutainer tubes. Ficoll-Paque density-gradient centrifugation was used to isolate PBMCs, with at least 6.5 million per sample. Total RNA was extracted from PBMCs with Trizol reagent, with at least 5.5 micrograms obtained per sample. The percentages of naive CD45RAhigh/CD27high T cells were determined by flow cytometry on a PBMC aliquot from every donor. The receptor library was made with 5' RACE. Sequencing was carried out with an Illumina HiSeq 2500. A second PCR of 7 to 11 cycles was run with a J-beta primer mix and a sample-barcoded 5' primer. A unique molecular identifier was introduced onto each TCR beta cDNA molecule by a template-switch 5' adaptor carrying 12 random nucleotides. Each sample yielded at least 3 million CDR3-containing paired-end reads. First-strand cDNA was synthesized from all RNA with the Mint cDNA synthesis kit, primed by a TRBC-specific oligonucleotide. Following uracil-DNA glycosylase treatment, a first 18-cycle PCR with universal primers M1SS and BC2_uni_R was performed on all cDNA. As for the original processing: Normalization of each sample was performed by random selection of 1 million high-quality reads, each carrying a distinct molecular identifier. Instead of being binned into consensus sequences, reads that shared molecular identifiers were thrown out. CDR3 identification, clonotype clustering and error correction used MiTCR with a Q25 quality threshold and the strictest error-elimination algorithm. A nonparametric unseen species model with Euler transformation was used to estimate a lower bound on total TCR beta diversity. The raw public reads went through TCRdb reprocessing: fastp at Q25, MiXCR clone calling, in-frame beta chains kept. CDR3 protein sequences are deduplicated, and each keeps its most common genes and DNA. The V and J calls follow TCRdb's processing rather than the paper's. The sample table records 1.5 million to 2 million distinct CDR3 sequences; about 28% of these occur just once. The top ten constitute 7.7% of the sample.

The sequence was obtained from a woman aged 25 to 39 in good health. What was sequenced was blood.

The nucleotides read TGCGCCAGCAGCTTGGGTGACAGCTATAATTCACCCCTCCACTTT. This codes for CASSLGDSYNSPLHF. Recombination joined TRBV5-1 with TRBJ1-6; a weak D assignment points to TRBD1 (5 bases agree). CDR1 and CDR2 are read off the germline V gene as SGHRS and YFSETQ. Its CDR3 holds 15 amino acids, cysteine through phenylalanine. Only the CDR3 portion is preserved as DNA: 45 bases, with reading frame beginning at the first base. Deletion took 0 bases off V and 3 bases off J, with a span of 7 bases between the germline ends.